One sample yielded the 32 T cell receptor beta chains listed below, sequenced in a study of OX40 agonist ivuxolimab in advanced cancers. TCRdb's table, derived via immunoSEQ multiplex PCR, lists solely in-frame clones and lacks some. The sample holds 75,000 to 95,000 clones, 91% seen once. Sequencing used CD4+ or CD8+ T cells sorted from blood, obtained in a trial of the OX40 agonist ivuxolimab. These receptors were taken from an adult with an advanced solid tumor such as melanoma, head and neck, liver or kidney cancer.

This clone was counted a few times. J is TRBJ1-4 and V is TRBV10-1; D perhaps matches TRBD1 (6 bases). The V gene's germline CDR1 is WNHNN and CDR2 SYGVQD (reference sequence). This CDR3 comprises 12 residues. V lost 6 bases to trimming and J lost 13 bases, with 15 bases between them. The CDR3 DNA sequence: TGCGCCAGCAGCGACCAGCAGGGGAGACTGTTTTTT. Residues: CASSDQQGRLFF.

The V gene is TRBV18, the J gene TRBJ2-7; D perhaps matches TRBD1 (5 bases). The ends were cut back, 2 bases at V and 3 bases at J, with 11 bases in the middle. The CDR3 length is 14 residues. Germline V gene data show CDR1 as KGHSH and CDR2 as LQKENI. The CDR3 DNA sequence: TGTGCCAGCTCACCAAGTTCAGGGAACTACGAGCAGTACTTC. This translates into CASSPSSGNYEQYF.

The chain carries TRBV21-1 and TRBJ2-3; the table gives TRBD2 as D, unverified against the DNA. TRBV21-1 is deemed a pseudogene. CDR3 length: 12 residues. The CDR3 loop is CASPPRGDTQYF. DNA for the CDR3: TGTGCCAGCCCCCCCCGCGGGGATACGCAGTATTTT.

This clone was seen once. The CDR3, as DNA: TGCAGTGCTGGCAGCGGAGTTGAAGCTTTCTTT. Residues: CSAGSGVEAFF. The chain is built from TRBV20-1 and TRBJ1-1; D is uncertain. Trimming took off 5 bases at V and 7 bases at J, with 11 bases between the two ends. CDR1 DFQATT and CDR2 SNEGSKA come from the germline V gene (reference sequence). The CDR3 extends over 11 amino acids.

The genes are TRBV6-5 and TRBJ2-7; 10 bases agree with TRBD2. CDR1 and CDR2 from the germline V gene are MNHEY and SVGAGI. J was trimmed by 4 bases and V by 6 bases; bases with no gene match: 3. The CDR3 totals 13 residues. The CDR3 DNA reads as TGTGCCAGCAGGAGCGGGAGGGCGTACGAGCAGTACTTC. Protein: CASRSGRAYEQYF.

The chain links TRBV5-4 to TRBJ2-3; D ambiguous. This CDR3 comprises 16 residues. Trimming removed 1 base from V and 0 bases from J, with 12 bases in between. Germline V CDR1 and CDR2: SGHNT, YYREEE (reference sequence). The CDR3 DNA follows: TGTGCCAGCAGCTTGAGAACCCTCATCAGCACAGATACGCAGTATTTT. Translation: CASSLRTLISTDTQYF. The variable domain in full, completed from reference TRBV5-4 and TRBJ2-3, reads ETGVTQSPTHLIKTRGQQVTLRCSSQSGHNTVSWYQQALGQGPQFIFQYYREEENGRGNFPPRFSGLQFPNYSSELNVNALELDDSALYLCASSLRTLISTDTQYFGPGTRLTVL.

V and J are TRBV10-3 and TRBJ2-1; 11 nucleotides match TRBD2. Germline V gene sequence: CDR1 ENHRY, CDR2 SYGVKD. With 6 bases clipped from V and 3 bases from J, the junction kept 13 bases outside the gene matches. This CDR3 is 18 amino acids long. The chain's CDR3 is CAIRPGTSGRGGYNEQFF. The CDR3 region has the DNA TGTGCCATCAGGCCAGGGACTAGCGGTCGTGGTGGCTACAATGAGCAGTTCTTC.

The chain uses TRBV11-3 and TRBJ1-3; a weak D match, TRBD1 (5 bases). This CDR3 spans 17 amino acids. The germline V gene encodes CDR1 SGHNT and CDR2 YENEEA. With 5 bases removed from V and 0 bases from J, the gap between germline ends came to 17 bases. CDR3 residues: CASSRDSQGLSGNTIYF. CDR3 coding DNA: TGTGCCAGCAGCCGAGACAGCCAAGGGCTCTCTGGAAACACCATATATTTT.

V gene TRBV27 combines with J gene TRBJ1-5, with D unclear. The CDR3 spans 12 residues. Germline V gene data show CDR1 as MNHEY and CDR2 as SMNVEV (reference sequence). V gave up 8 bases and J gave up 4 bases, with 9 bases separating them. In DNA, the CDR3 is TGTGCCAGCGCCCCGAGTAATCAGCCCCAGCATTTT. Amino acids: CASAPSNQPQHF.

This clone was seen a single time. The chain is built from TRBV11-2 and TRBJ2-7, with TRBD2 as a possible D gene (5 bases). Trimming cost V 5 bases and J 2 bases, with 13 bases left between them. This CDR3 region has 14 residues. Germline V CDR1 and CDR2: SGHAT, FQNNGV. CDR3 bases: TGTGCCAGCAGCATCAGCGGCGGCCCCTACGAGCAGTACTTC. This gives the protein CASSISGGPYEQYF.

CDR3 sequence: CASSFPGQGYYEQYF. The CDR3 region has the DNA TGTGCCAGCAGCTTTCCGGGACAGGGTTACTACGAGCAGTACTTC. The V and J genes are TRBV5-4 and TRBJ2-7, with 9 bases that match TRBD1. J lost 3 bases, V lost 2 bases, and 6 bases had no gene match. Per the germline V gene, CDR1 is SGHNT and CDR2 is YYREEE (reference sequence). The length of the CDR3 is 15 residues.

The chain joins TRBV9 to TRBJ2-3; tentative D call: TRBD1 (6 bases). Per the germline V gene, CDR1 is SGDLS and CDR2 is YYNGEE. This CDR3 has 12 amino acids. The ends were cut back, 4 bases at V and 7 bases at J, with 10 bases in the middle. Here the CDR3 DNA reads TGTGCCAGCAGCCTCACAGGGAATACGCAGTATTTT. The encoded protein is CASSLTGNTQYF. Full variable domain (outside the CDR3, taken from reference TRBV9 and TRBJ2-3): DSGVTQTPKHLITATGQRVTLRCSPRSGDLSVYWYQQSLDQGLQFLIQYYNGEERAKGNILERFSAQQFPDLHSELNLSSLELGDSALYFCASSLTGNTQYFGPGTRLTVL.

In its sample, this clone was seen once. V usage is TRBV5-1 and J usage is TRBJ2-5; 11 bases agree with TRBD2. With V trimmed by 6 bases and J by 2 bases, 9 bases remained unmatched. Germline CDR1 is SGHRS and CDR2 is YFSETQ. The CDR3 spans 16 residues. The CDR3 sequence: CASTRVGLAVQETQYF. Written as DNA, the CDR3 is TGCGCCAGCACCAGAGTGGGACTAGCGGTACAAGAGACCCAGTACTTC.

This sequence joins TRBV4-1 and TRBJ2-5, with TRBD2 matching 13 bases. Unmatched junction bases numbered 3, after V lost 2 bases and J lost 3 bases. Per the germline V gene, CDR1 is MGHRA and CDR2 is YSYEKL. The CDR3 runs 16 residues. For the CDR3, the DNA is TGCGCCAGCAGCCAAAGGACTAGCGGGAGAGAAGAGACCCAGTACTTC. Translation: CASSQRTSGREETQYF.

The chain couples TRBV30 to TRBJ2-6; 7 bases line up with TRBD2. The junction had 1 base not matched to a gene; V was cut back by 0 bases and J by 2 bases. Germline loops: CDR1 GTSNPN, CDR2 SVGIG (reference sequence). The CDR3 extends over 15 amino acids. The CDR3: CAWSVAGPGANVLTF. The CDR3 nucleotides read TGTGCCTGGAGTGTAGCGGGGCCTGGGGCCAACGTCCTGACTTTC.

This clone appeared a single time. This chain joins TRBV6-1 and TRBJ2-5, with 8 bases matching TRBD2. The CDR3 runs to 16 residues. Germline lookup yields CDR1 MNHNS and CDR2 SASEGT. The V and J ends lost 5 bases and 2 bases, in that order; junction bases with no gene match: 10. CDR3: CASSKEAGGLQETQYF. CDR3 DNA: TGTGCCAGCAGTAAAGAGGCGGGAGGTCTACAAGAGACCCAGTACTTC.

The V call is TRBV9, the J call TRBJ1-5, with D unresolved. The CDR3 totals 16 residues. The V gene's germline CDR1 is SGDLS and CDR2 YYNGEE. Trimming took off 3 bases at V and 1 base at J, with 14 bases between the two ends. This CDR3 reads CASSEGPTTSNQPQHF. The CDR3 nucleotides are TGTGCCAGCAGCGAAGGCCCTACAACGAGCAATCAGCCCCAGCATTTT.

The chain is built from TRBV5-4 and TRBJ2-5, with 7 bases identical to TRBD1. The CDR3 totals 14 residues. Losses at the gene ends were 4 bases for V and 5 bases for J; bases not matched to a gene: 8. The germline V gene has CDR1 SGHNT and CDR2 YYREEE (reference sequence). CDR3 protein: CASSVRTGEETQYF. DNA of the CDR3: TGTGCCAGCAGCGTCCGGACAGGAGAGGAGACCCAGTACTTC.

The chain couples TRBV28 to TRBJ2-2; no reliable D call. Between the trimmed V and J ends, which lost 3 bases and 5 bases, there was a span of 4 bases. Germline CDR1 and CDR2: MDHEN and SYDVKM. There are 12 residues in the CDR3. The CDR3 DNA sequence: TGTGCCAGCAGTTTGGTTACCGGGGAGCTGTTTTTT. Translating it yields CASSLVTGELFF.

The chain links TRBV9 to TRBJ1-3; no clear D. The CDR3 extends over 15 amino acids. Germline V gives CDR1 SGDLS, CDR2 YYNGEE. Trimming removed 3 bases from V and 0 bases from J, with 10 bases in between. The CDR3 here is CASSAPGASGNTIYF. The CDR3 region has the DNA TGTGCCAGCAGCGCCCCGGGTGCCTCTGGAAACACCATATATTTT.

This chain joins TRBV28 and TRBJ1-1, with D unresolved. The CDR3 has 13 residues. Germline assignment: CDR1 MDHEN and CDR2 SYDVKM. Between the trimmed V and J ends, which lost 5 bases and 0 bases, there was a span of 7 bases. As DNA, the CDR3 is TGTGCCAGCAGTACTAGCCTGAACACTGAAGCTTTCTTT. Its protein is CASSTSLNTEAFF.

V gene TRBV5-6 combines with J gene TRBJ1-3; D not resolved. CDR1 is SGHDT and CDR2 is YYEEEE in the germline V gene. The CDR3 has 15 residues. Trimming shortened V by 2 bases and J by 1 base, and 10 bases separated the two germline ends. The CDR3 DNA is TGTGCCAGCAGCTTTTGGGGTTTGTCTGGAAACACCATATATTTT. Its translation: CASSFWGLSGNTIYF.

The chain combines TRBV5-1 with TRBJ1-1; 7 bases fit TRBD1. With 4 bases clipped from V and 3 bases from J, the junction kept 3 bases outside the gene matches. This CDR3 contains 13 residues. CDR1 is SGHRS, CDR2 YFSETQ, per germline. As DNA, the CDR3 is TGCGCCAGCAGCCCTACAGGGGACACTGAAGCTTTCTTT. This sequence encodes CASSPTGDTEAFF.

The rearrangement links TRBV19 to TRBJ1-3; TRBD1 might be the D (5 bases). V lost 7 bases and J 4 bases, leaving 14 bases between the germline ends. CDR1 is LNHDA and CDR2 is SQIVND in the germline V gene (reference sequence). CDR3 size: 14 residues. CDR3 bases: TGTGCCAGTAAACTACAGGTATCCGGAAACACCATATATTTT. It translates to CASKLQVSGNTIYF.

The V gene is TRBV28, the J gene TRBJ1-1, with D possibly matching TRBD1 (6 bases). Germline CDR1 is MDHEN and CDR2 is SYDVKM. The V end lost 9 bases, the J end lost 1 base, and 12 bases lay between the germline ends. The CDR3 runs to 13 residues. The CDR3: CARNRDQNTEAFF. CDR3 bases: TGTGCCAGAAACAGGGATCAGAACACTGAAGCTTTCTTT.

This clone has only one observation. This chain joins TRBV28 and TRBJ1-2; D not resolved. V was cut by 3 bases and J by 7 bases, with 6 bases left in between. Germline V gives CDR1 MDHEN, CDR2 SYDVKM. The CDR3 covers 11 residues. CDR3 sequence reads: CASSFPFGYTF. CDR3 nucleotide sequence: TGTGCCAGCAGTTTTCCTTTTGGCTACACCTTC.

The rearrangement joins TRBV7-2 to TRBJ2-7, with TRBD2 matching over 9 bases. J lost 2 bases, V lost 1 base, and 9 bases had no gene match. The CDR3 consists of 17 residues. Per germline, CDR1 SGHTA and CDR2 FQGNSA. Here the CDR3 DNA reads TGTGCCAGCAGCTTAGTGGTAACTAGCGGGCTCCCCTACGAGCAGTACTTC. Residues: CASSLVVTSGLPYEQYF.

The genes are TRBV19 and TRBJ2-3, with D tentatively TRBD2 (6 bases). The CDR3 length is 13 residues. V lost 4 bases and J 5 bases, leaving 10 bases between the germline ends. Germline-derived CDR1 and CDR2 are LNHDA and SQIVND (reference sequence). The chain's CDR3 is CASSRDFRDTQYF. The CDR3 DNA follows: TGTGCCAGTAGTAGGGACTTCCGAGATACGCAGTATTTT.

This clone has a single count. This chain connects TRBV6-6 to TRBJ1-1; D is undetermined. Germline V gene lookup returns CDR1 MNHNY and CDR2 SVGAGI (reference sequence). The CDR3 has 13 residues. The ends were cut back, 2 bases at V and 0 bases at J, with 4 bases in the middle. The CDR3 loop reads CASSYLLNTEAFF. The CDR3 DNA reads TGTGCCAGCAGTTACCTCTTGAACACTGAAGCTTTCTTT.

V gene TRBV5-8 combines with J gene TRBJ1-1, with D possibly matching TRBD1 (5 bases). V dropped 0 bases and J dropped 1 base, with 13 bases sitting between them. The CDR3 totals 16 residues. Germline-derived CDR1 and CDR2 are SGHTS and YDEGEE. The DNA of the CDR3 is TGTGCCAGCAGCTTGGGGGCGGGACGGGGGAACACTGAAGCTTTCTTT. This sequence encodes CASSLGAGRGNTEAFF.

The chain recombines TRBV9 with TRBJ2-3; 7 bases fit TRBD2. The CDR3 sequence is 15 residues long. J gave up 3 bases and V 1 base, and 5 bases lay outside the gene matches. Germline V lookup: CDR1 SGDLS, CDR2 YYNGEE. The CDR3 region is CASSVSPAGTDTQYF. The CDR3, as DNA: TGTGCCAGCAGCGTATCCCCAGCGGGGACAGATACGCAGTATTTT. Looking up the rest from reference TRBV9 and TRBJ2-3 gives the full variable domain: DSGVTQTPKHLITATGQRVTLRCSPRSGDLSVYWYQQSLDQGLQFLIQYYNGEERAKGNILERFSAQQFPDLHSELNLSSLELGDSALYFCASSVSPAGTDTQYFGPGTRLTVL.

The chain uses TRBV28 and TRBJ2-7; 8 bases map to TRBD1. The V segment lost 3 bases and the J segment 3 bases; nucleotides outside the gene matches: 4. Germline CDR1 MDHEN, CDR2 SYDVKM. CDR3 length: 14 amino acids. The CDR3 spells CASSLGTGIYEQYF. The CDR3, as DNA: TGTGCCAGCAGTTTGGGGACAGGAATCTACGAGCAGTACTTC.